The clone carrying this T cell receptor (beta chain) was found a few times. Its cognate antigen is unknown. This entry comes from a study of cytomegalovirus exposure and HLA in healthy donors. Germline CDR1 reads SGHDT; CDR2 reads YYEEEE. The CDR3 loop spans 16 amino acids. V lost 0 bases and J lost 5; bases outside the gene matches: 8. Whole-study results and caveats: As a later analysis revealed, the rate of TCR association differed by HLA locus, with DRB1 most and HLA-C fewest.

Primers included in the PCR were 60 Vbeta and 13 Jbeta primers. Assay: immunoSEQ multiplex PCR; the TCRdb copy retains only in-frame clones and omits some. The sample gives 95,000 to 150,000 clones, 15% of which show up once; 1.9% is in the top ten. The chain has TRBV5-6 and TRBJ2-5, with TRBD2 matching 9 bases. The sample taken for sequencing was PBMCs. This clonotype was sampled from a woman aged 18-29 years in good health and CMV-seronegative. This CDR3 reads CASSLGLAGPGETQYF. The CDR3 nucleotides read TGTGCCAGCAGCTTGGGGCTAGCGGGGCCGGGGGAGACCCAGTACTTC.